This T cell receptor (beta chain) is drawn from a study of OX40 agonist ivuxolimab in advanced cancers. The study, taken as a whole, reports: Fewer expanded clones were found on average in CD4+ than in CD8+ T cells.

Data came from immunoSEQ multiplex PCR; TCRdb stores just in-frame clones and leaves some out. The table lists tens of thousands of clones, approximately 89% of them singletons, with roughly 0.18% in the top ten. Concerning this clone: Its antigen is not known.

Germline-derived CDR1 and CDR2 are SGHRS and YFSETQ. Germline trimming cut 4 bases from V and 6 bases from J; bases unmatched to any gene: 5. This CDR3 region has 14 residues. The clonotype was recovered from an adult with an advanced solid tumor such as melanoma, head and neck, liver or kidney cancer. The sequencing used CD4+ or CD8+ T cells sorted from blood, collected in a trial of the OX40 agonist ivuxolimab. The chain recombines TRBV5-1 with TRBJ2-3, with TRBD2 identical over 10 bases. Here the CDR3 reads CASSRLAGGDTQYF. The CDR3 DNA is TGCGCCAGCAGCAGACTAGCGGGTGGTGATACGCAGTATTTT. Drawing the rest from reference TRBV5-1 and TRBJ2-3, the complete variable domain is KAGVTQTPRYLIKTRGQQVTLSCSPISGHRSVSWYQQTPGQGLQFLFEYFSETQRNKGNFPGRFSGRQFSNSRSEMNVSTLELGDSALYLCASSRLAGGDTQYFGPGTRLTVL.